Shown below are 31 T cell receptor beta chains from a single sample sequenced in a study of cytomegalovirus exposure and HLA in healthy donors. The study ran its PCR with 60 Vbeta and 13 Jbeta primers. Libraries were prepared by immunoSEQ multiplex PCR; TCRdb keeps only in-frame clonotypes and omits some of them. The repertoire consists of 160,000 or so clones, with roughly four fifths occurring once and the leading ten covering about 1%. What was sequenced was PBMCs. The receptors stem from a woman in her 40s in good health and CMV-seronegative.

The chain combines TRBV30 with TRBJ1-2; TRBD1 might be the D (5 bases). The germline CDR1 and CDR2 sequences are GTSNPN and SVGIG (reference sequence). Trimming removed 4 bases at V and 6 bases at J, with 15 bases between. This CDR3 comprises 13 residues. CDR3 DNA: TGTGCCTGGATCCCCGCAGGGTGGAATGGCTACACCTTC. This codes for CAWIPAGWNGYTF.

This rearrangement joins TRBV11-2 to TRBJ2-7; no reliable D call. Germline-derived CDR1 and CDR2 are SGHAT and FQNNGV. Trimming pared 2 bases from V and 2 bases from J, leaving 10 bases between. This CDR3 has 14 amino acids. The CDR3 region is CASSLSVSPYEQYF. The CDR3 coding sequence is TGTGCCAGCAGCTTATCAGTTTCTCCCTACGAGCAGTACTTC. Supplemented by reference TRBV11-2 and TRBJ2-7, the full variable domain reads EAGVAQSPRYKIIEKRQSVAFWCNPISGHATLYWYQQILGQGPKLLIQFQNNGVVDDSQLPKDRFSAERLKGVDSTLKIQPAKLEDSAVYLCASSLSVSPYEQYFGPGTRLTVT.

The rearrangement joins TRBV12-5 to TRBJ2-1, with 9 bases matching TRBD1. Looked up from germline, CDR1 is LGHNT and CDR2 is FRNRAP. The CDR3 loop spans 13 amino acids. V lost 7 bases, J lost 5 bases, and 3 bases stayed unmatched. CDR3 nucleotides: TGTGCTAGTGAGGGACAGGGAAACAATGAGCAGTTCTTC. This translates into CASEGQGNNEQFF. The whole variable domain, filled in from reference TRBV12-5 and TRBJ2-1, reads DARVTQTPRHKVTEMGQEVTMRCQPILGHNTVFWYRQTMMQGLELLAYFRNRAPLDDSGMPKDRFSAEMPDATLATLKIQPSEPRDSAVYFCASEGQGNNEQFFGPGTRLTVL.

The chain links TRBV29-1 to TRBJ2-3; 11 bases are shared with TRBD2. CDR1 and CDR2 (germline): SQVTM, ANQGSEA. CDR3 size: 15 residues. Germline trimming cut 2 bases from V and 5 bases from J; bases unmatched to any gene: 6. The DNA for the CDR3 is TGCAGCGTTGAACCGAGCACTAGCGGGGGAGATACGCAGTATTTT. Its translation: CSVEPSTSGGDTQYF.

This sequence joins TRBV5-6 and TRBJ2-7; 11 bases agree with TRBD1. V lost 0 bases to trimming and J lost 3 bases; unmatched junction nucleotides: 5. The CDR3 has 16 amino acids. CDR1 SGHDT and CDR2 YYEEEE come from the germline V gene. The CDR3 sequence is CASSLGLGQGGYEQYF. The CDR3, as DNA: TGTGCCAGCAGCTTGGGGTTGGGACAGGGGGGCTACGAGCAGTACTTC.

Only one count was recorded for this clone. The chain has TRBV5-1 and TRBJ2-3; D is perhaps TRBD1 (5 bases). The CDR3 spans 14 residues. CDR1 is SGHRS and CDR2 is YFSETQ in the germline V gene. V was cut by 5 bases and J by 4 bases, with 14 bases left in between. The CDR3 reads CASRMGQAADTQYF. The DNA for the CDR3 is TGCGCCAGCAGGATGGGGCAGGCCGCAGATACGCAGTATTTT. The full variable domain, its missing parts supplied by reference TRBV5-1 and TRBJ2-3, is KAGVTQTPRYLIKTRGQQVTLSCSPISGHRSVSWYQQTPGQGLQFLFEYFSETQRNKGNFPGRFSGRQFSNSRSEMNVSTLELGDSALYLCASRMGQAADTQYFGPGTRLTVL.

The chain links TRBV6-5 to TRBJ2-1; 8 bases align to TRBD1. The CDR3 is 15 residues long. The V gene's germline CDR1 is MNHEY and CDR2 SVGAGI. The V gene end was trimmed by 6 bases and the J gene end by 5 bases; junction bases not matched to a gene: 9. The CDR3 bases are TGTGCCAGCAGCCCCCGGACAGGGTTAAACAATGAGCAGTTCTTC. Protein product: CASSPRTGLNNEQFF.

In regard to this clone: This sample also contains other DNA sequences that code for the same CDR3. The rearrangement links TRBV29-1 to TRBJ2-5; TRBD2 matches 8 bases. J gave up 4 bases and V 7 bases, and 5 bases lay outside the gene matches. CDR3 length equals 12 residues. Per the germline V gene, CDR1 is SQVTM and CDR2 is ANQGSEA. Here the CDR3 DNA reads TGCAGCGGCCGGGAGGGCGGAGAGACCCAGTACTTC. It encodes CSGREGGETQYF.

CDR3 protein: CASSQDFSGKLGYTF. For the CDR3, the DNA is TGTGCCAGCAGCCAAGACTTCTCAGGGAAGCTTGGCTACACCTTC. This sequence joins TRBV4-2 and TRBJ1-2; tentative D call: TRBD1 (5 bases). Per germline, CDR1 LGHNA and CDR2 YNFKEQ. The ends were cut back, 0 bases at V and 7 bases at J, with 15 bases in the middle. The CDR3 is 15 amino acids.

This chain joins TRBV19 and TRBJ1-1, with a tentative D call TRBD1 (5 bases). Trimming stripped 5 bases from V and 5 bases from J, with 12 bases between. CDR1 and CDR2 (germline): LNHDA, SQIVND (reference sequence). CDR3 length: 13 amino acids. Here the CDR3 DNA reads TGTGCCAGTAGTGGGTTAGGGGAAACTGAAGCTTTCTTT. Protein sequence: CASSGLGETEAFF.

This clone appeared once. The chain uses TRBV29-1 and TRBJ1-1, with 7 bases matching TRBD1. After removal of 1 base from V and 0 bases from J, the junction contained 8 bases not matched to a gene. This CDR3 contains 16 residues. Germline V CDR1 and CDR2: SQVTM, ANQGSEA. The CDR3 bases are TGCAGCGTTGAAGGACAGGGTATAAGAATGAACACTGAAGCTTTCTTT. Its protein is CSVEGQGIRMNTEAFF.

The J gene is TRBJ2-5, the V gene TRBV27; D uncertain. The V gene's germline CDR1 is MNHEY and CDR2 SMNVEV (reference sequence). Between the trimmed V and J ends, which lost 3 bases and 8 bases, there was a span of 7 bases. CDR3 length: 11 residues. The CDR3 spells CASSFGRTQYF. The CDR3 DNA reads TGTGCCAGCAGTTTTGGGCGAACCCAGTACTTC.

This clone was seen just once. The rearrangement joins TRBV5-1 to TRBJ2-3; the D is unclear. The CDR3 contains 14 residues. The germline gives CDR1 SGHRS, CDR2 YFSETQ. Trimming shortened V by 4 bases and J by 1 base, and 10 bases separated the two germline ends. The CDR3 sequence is CASSPFRGTDTQYF. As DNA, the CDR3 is TGCGCCAGCAGCCCCTTTCGGGGCACAGATACGCAGTATTTT.

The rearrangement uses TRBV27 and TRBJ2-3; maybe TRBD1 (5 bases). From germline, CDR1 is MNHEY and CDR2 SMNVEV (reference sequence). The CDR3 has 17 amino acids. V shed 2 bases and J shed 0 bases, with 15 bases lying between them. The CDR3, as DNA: TGTGCCAGCAGTTTAAGGGGCAACTTGGCAAGCACAGATACGCAGTATTTT. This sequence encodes CASSLRGNLASTDTQYF.

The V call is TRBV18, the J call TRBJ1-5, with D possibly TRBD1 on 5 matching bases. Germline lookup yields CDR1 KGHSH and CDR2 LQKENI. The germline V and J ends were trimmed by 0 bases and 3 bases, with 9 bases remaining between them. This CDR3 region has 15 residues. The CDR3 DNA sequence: TGTGCCAGCTCACCACCTGGGGGGTTCAATCAGCCCCAGCATTTT. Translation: CASSPPGGFNQPQHF.

This CDR3 reads CAGGGTGTDTQYF. CDR3 DNA: TGTGCCGGGGGAGGGACAGGGACAGATACGCAGTATTTT. This chain joins TRBV2 and TRBJ2-3; TRBD1 matches 9 bases. The CDR3 sequence is 13 residues long. CDR1 and CDR2 from the germline V gene are SNHLY and FYNNEI. J gave up 3 bases and V 11 bases, and 6 bases lay outside the gene matches.

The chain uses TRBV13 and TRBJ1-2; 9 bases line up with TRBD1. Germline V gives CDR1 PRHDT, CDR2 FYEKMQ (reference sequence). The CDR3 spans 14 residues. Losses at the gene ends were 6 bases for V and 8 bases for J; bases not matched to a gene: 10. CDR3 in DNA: TGTGCCAGCAGAATAACCGGGACAGGGTCCGGCTACACCTTC. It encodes CASRITGTGSGYTF.

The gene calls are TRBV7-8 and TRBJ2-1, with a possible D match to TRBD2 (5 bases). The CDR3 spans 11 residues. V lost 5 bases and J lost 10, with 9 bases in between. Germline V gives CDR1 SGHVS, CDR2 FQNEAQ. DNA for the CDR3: TGTGCCAGCAGCCCGGACTTGGAGCAGTTCTTC. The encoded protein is CASSPDLEQFF.

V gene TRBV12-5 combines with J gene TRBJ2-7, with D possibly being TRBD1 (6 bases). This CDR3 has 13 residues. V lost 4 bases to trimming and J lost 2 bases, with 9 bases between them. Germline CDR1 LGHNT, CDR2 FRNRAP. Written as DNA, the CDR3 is TGTGCTAGTGGTTCCGGACAGACCTACGAGCAGTACTTC. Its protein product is CASGSGQTYEQYF.

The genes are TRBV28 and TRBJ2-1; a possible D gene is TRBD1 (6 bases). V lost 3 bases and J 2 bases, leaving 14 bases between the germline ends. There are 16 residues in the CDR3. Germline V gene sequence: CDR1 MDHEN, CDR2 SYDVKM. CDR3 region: CASSFGGREPYNEQFF. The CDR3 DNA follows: TGTGCCAGCAGTTTTGGGGGCAGGGAGCCCTACAATGAGCAGTTCTTC. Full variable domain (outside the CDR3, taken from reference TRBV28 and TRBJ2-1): DVKVTQSSRYLVKRTGEKVFLECVQDMDHENMFWYRQDPGLGLRLIYFSYDVKMKEKGDIPEGYSVSREKKERFSLILESASTNQTSMYLCASSFGGREPYNEQFFGPGTRLTVL.

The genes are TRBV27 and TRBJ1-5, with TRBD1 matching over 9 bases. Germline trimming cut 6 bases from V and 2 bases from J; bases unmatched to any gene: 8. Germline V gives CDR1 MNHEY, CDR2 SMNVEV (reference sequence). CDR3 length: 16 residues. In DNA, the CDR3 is TGTGCCAGCAGCAACCTGGACAGGGGTCGCAATCAGCCCCAGCATTTT. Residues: CASSNLDRGRNQPQHF.

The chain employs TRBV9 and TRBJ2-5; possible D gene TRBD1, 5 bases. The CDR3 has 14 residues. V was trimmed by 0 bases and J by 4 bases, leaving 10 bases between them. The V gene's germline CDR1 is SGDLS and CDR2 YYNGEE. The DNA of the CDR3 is TGTGCCAGCAGCGTAGGAAGCAGGGCAGAGACCCAGTACTTC. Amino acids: CASSVGSRAETQYF.

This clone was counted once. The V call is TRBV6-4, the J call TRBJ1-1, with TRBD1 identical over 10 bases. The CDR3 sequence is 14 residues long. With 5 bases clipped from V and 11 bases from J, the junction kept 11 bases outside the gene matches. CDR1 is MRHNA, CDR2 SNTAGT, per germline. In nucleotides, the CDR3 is TGTGCCAGCAGTCAAACCGGGACAGGGGAGGACGCTTTCTTT. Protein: CASSQTGTGEDAFF.

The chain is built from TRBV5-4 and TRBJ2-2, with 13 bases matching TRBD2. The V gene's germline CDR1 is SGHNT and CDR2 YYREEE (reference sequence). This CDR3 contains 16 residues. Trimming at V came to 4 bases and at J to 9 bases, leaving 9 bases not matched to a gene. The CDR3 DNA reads TGTGCCAGCAGCCCGGGGACTAGCGGGACTACCAGGGAGCTGTTTTTT. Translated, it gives CASSPGTSGTTRELFF.

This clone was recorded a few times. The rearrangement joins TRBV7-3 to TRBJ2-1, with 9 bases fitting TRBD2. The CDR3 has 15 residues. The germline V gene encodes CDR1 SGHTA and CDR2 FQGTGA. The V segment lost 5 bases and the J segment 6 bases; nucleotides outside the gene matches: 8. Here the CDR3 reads CASSVSSGATNEQFF. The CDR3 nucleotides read TGTGCCAGCAGCGTCTCTAGCGGGGCAACCAATGAGCAGTTCTTC.

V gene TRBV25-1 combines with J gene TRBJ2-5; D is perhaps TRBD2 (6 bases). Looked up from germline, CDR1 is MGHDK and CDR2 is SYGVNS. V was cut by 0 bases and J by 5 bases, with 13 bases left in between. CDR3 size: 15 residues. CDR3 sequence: CASSEYGGRGETQYF. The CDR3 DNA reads TGTGCCAGCAGTGAATATGGAGGGAGAGGGGAGACCCAGTACTTC.

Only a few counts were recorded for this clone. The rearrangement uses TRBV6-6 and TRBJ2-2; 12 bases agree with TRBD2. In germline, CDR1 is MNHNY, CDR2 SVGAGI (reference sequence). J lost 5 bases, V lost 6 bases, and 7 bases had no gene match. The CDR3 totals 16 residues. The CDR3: CASRRTGTSGTGELFF. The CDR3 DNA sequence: TGTGCCAGCAGAAGAACCGGGACTAGCGGGACCGGGGAGCTGTTTTTT.

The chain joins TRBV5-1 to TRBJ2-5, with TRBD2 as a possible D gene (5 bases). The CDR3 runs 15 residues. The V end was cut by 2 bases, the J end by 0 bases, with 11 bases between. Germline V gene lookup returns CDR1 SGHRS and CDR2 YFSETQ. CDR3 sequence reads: CASSFSGIHQETQYF. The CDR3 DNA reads TGCGCCAGCAGCTTTTCCGGGATCCACCAAGAGACCCAGTACTTC.

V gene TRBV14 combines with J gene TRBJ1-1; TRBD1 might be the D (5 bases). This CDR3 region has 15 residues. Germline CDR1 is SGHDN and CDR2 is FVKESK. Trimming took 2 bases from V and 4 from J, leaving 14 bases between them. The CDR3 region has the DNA TGTGCCAGCAGCCAATTTGGGGGGAAAGGCACTGAAGCTTTCTTT. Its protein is CASSQFGGKGTEAFF.

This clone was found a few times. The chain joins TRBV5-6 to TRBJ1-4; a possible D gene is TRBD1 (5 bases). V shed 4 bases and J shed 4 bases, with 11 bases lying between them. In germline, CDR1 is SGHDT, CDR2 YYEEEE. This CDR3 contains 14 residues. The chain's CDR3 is CASSPPGINEKLFF. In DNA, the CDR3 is TGTGCCAGCAGCCCTCCAGGGATTAATGAAAAACTGTTTTTT.

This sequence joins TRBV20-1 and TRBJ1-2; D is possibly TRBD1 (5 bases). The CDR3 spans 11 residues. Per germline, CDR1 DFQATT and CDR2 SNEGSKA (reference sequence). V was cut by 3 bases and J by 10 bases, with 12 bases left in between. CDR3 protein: CSASRAASYTF. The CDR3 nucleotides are TGCAGTGCTAGCAGGGCAGCCTCCTACACCTTC.